This T cell receptor (beta chain) was obtained from a study of CD8 T cells in ankylosing spondylitis. Scientists made TCR beta libraries using quantitative 5'-RACE with molecular barcodes. Each CDR3 protein gets one entry after TCRdb re-called the 5' RACE reads with MiXCR. The sample records roughly 240,000 distinct CDR3 sequences, approximately 8% being singletons. The length of the CDR3 is 15 residues. The V segment lost 3 bases and the J segment 2 bases; nucleotides outside the gene matches: 6. Germline CDR1 reads LNHDA; CDR2 reads SQIVND (reference sequence). The sample holds many counts of this clonotype. Its specificity is unknown. The study, taken as a whole, reports: Within ankylosing spondylitis blood, a TCR beta motif made up of eight highly homologous variants appeared to be characteristic. CD8+ disease-linked clones were present at relatively low frequencies in blood. Researchers reportedly found disease-linked clones significantly enriched in matched ankylosing spondylitis synovial fluid.

The chain combines TRBV19 with TRBJ2-5; 7 nucleotides line up with TRBD2. The sequence derives from a female donor with ankylosing spondylitis or in good health (not recorded which). Sequenced: blood, either unsorted or a sorted T cell fraction (not recorded which). The CDR3 spells CASSIRGSFQETQYF. DNA of the CDR3: TGTGCCAGTAGTATTCGCGGGAGTTTTCAAGAGACCCAGTACTTC. The whole variable domain, remainder taken from reference TRBV19 and TRBJ2-5, is DGGITQSPKYLFRKEGQNVTLSCEQNLNHDAMYWYRQDPGQGLRLIYYSQIVNDFQKGDIAEGYSVSREKKESFPLTVTSAQKNPTAFYLCASSIRGSFQETQYFGPGTRLLVL.